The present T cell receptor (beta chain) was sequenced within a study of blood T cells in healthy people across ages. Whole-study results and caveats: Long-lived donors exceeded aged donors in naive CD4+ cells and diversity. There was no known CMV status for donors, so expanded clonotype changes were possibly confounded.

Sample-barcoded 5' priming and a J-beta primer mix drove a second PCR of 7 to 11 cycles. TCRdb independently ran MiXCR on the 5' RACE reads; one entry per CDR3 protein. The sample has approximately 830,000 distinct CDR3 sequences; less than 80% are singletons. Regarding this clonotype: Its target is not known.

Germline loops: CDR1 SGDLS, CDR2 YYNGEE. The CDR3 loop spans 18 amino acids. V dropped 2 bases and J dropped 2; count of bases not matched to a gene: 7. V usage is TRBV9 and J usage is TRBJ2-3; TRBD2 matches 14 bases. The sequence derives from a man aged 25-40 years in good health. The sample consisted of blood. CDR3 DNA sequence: TGTGCCAGCAGCGTCCGGGGACTAGCGGGGGAGTACACAGATACGCAGTATTTT. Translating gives CASSVRGLAGEYTDTQYF.